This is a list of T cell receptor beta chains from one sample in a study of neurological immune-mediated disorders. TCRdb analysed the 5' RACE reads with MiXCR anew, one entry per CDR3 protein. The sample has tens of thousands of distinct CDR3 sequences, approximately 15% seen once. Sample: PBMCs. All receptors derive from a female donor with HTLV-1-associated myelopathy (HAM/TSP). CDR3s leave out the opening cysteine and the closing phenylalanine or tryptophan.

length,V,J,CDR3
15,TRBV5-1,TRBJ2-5,ASSREGRTGPQETQY
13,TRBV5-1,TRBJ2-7,ASSLGTGAGYEQY
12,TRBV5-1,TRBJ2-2,ASSSGGDTGELF
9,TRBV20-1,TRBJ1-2,SARLNYGYT
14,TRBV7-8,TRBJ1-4,VSSLASWGVREKLF
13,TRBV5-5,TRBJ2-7,ASSLSGTGTYEQY
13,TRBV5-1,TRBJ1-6,ASSFAGQGSSPLH
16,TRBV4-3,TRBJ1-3,ASSQEGTPGQGGNTIY
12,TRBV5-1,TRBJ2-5,ASSFFGGQETQY
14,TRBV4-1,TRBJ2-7,ASTQGYSLGAYEQY
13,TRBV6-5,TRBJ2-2,ASSYSTGAAGELF
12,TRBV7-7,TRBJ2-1,ASSLGAGDNEQF
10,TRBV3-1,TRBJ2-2,ASSHKSGELF
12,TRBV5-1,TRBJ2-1,ASSSVGAGNEQF
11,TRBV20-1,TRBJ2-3,SAPLEATDTQY
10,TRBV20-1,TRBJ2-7,SARSPLYEQY
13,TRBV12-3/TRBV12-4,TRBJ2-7,ASSLPSIKGTEQY
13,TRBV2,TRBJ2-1,ASSPDRGRYNEQF
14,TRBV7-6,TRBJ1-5,ASSLAPSGNNQPQH
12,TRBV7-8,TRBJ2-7,ASSYGQGEGEQY
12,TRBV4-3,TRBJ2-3,ASSQLEREDTQY
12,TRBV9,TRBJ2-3,ASSVRDRTDTQY
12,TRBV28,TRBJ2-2,ASSSGTGTGELF
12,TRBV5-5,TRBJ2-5,ASSRGGSRETQY
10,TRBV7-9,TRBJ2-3,ASSLSSGSEY
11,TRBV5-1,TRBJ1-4,ASSSPGAEKLF